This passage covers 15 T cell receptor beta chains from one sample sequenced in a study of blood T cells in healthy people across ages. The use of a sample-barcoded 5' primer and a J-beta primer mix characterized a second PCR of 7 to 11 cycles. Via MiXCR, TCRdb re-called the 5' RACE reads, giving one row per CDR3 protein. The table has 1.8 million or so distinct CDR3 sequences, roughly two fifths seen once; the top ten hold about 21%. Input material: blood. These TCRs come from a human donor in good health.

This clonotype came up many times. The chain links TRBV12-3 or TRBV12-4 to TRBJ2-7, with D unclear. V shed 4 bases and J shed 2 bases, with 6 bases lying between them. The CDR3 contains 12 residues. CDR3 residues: CASSYNPYEQYF. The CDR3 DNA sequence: TGTGCCAGCAGTTATAACCCCTACGAGCAGTACTTC.

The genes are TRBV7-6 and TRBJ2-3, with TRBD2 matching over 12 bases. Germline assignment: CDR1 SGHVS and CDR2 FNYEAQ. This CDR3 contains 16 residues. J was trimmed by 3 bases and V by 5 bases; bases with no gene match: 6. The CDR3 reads CASSPSGGVVTDTQYF. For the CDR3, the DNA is TGTGCCAGCAGCCCTAGCGGGGGGGTTGTGACAGATACGCAGTATTTT.

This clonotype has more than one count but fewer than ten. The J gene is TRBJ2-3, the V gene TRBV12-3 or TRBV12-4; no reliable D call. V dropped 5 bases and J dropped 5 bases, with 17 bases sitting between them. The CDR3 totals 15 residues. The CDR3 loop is CASSLSGLVRDTQYF. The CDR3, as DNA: TGTGCCAGCAGTCTGTCTGGCCTAGTGAGAGATACGCAGTATTTT.

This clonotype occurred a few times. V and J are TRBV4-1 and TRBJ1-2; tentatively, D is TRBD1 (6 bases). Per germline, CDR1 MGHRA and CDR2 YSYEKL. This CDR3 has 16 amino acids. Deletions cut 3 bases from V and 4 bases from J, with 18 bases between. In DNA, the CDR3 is TGCGCCAGCAGCCAGACCACAGGGAGTCTGGGCTATGGCTACACCTTC. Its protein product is CASSQTTGSLGYGYTF.

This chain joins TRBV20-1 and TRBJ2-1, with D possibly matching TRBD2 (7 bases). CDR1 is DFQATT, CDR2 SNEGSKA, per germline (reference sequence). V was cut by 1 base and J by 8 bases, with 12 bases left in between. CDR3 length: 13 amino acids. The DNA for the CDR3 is TGCAGTGCTAGAGGGGGGGGCCTCTATGAGCAGTTCTTC. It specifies CSARGGGLYEQFF.

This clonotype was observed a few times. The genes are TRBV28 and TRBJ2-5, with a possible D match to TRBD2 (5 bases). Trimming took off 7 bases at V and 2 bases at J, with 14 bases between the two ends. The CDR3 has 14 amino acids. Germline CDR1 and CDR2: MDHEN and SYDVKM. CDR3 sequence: CASTAPRGQETQYF. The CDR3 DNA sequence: TGTGCCAGCACTGCACCTAGAGGGCAAGAGACCCAGTACTTC.

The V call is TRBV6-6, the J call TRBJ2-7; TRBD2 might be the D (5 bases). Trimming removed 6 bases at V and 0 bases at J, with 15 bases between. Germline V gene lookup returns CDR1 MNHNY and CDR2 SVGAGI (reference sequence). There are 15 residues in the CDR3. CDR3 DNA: TGTGCCAGCAGCCCCGAGGGCGGATTCTCCTACGAGCAGTACTTC. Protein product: CASSPEGGFSYEQYF.

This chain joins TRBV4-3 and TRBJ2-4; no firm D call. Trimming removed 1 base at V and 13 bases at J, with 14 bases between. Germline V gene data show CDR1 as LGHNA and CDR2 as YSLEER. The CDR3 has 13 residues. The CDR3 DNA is TGCGCCAGCAGCCAAGTTGACGAAGGCAAGCAGTACTTC. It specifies CASSQVDEGKQYF.

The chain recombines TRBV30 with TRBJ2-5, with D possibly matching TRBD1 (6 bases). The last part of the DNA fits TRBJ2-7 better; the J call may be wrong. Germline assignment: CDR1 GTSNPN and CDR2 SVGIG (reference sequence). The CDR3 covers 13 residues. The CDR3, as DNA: TGTGCCTGGAGTCCCGAGGACAGCTACGAGCAGTACTTC. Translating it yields CAWSPEDSYEQYF.

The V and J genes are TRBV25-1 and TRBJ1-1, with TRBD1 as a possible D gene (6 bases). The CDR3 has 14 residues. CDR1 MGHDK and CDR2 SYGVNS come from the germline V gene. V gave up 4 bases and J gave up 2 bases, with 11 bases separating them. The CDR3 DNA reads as TGTGCCAGCAGTGGGACAGCCTTCAACACTGAAGCTTTCTTT. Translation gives CASSGTAFNTEAFF.

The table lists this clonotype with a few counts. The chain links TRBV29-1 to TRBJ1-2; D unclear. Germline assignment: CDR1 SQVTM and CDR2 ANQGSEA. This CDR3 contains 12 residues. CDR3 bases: TGCATCGCCGGCGACAAAAACTATGGCTACACCTTC. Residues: CIAGDKNYGYTF.

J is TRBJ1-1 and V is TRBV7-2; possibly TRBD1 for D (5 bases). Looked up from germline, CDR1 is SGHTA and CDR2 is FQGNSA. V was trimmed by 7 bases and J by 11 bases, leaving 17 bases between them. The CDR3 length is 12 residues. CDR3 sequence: CASTIPSGAAFF. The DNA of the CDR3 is TGTGCCAGCACCATTCCCTCCGGGGCGGCTTTCTTT.

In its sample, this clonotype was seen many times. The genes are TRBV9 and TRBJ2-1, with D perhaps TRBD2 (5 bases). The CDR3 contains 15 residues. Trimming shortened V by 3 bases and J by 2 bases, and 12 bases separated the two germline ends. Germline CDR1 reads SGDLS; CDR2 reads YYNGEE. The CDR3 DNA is TGTGCCAGCAGCGCCCCCGGCGGGCCCTACAATGAGCAGTTCTTC. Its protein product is CASSAPGGPYNEQFF.

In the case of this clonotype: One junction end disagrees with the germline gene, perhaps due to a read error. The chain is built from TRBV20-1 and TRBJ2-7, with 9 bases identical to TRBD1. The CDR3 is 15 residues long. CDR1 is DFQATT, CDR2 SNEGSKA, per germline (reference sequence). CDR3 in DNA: TGCCGTGCGAGGACAGGGGCAAGATTATCCTACGAGCAGTACTTC. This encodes CRARTGARLSYEQYF.

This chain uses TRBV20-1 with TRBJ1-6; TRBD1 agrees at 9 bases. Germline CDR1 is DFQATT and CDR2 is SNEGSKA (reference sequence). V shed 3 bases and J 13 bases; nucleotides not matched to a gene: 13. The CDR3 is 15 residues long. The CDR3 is CSARLGTGWGSPLHF. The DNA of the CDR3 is TGCAGTGCTAGGTTGGGGACAGGGTGGGGGTCCCCCCTCCACTTT.